The entry below gives a single T cell receptor beta chain sequence along with its context. Antigen specificity is unknown. The data derive from a study of beta chain features in type 1 diabetes. Study results and caveats: TCRB CDR3s were moderately but significantly shorter in Type 1 diabetes patients in all four CD4+ subsets. The analysis here could not establish whether HLA type shapes TCRB rearrangement.

Each sorted fraction was over 98% pure. Germline lookup yields CDR1 GTSNPN and CDR2 SVGIG (reference sequence). V was pared by 2 bases and J by 1 base, with 6 bases between. The CDR3 runs to 13 residues. What was sequenced were expressed TCRB transcripts, since all of the isolated RNA had been reverse transcribed. Sequencing was performed with immunoSEQ multiplex PCR; in TCRdb, only in-frame clones are kept and a portion is missing. The sample includes around 690,000 clones, roughly 12% seen only once; the top ten take more than 0.1%. Sequenced sample: naive CD4+ T cells from blood. The chain joins TRBV30 to TRBJ1-5; D gene ambiguous. The clonotype originates from a man younger than 45 with type 1 diabetes. CDR3 coding DNA: TGTGCCTGGAGTCGGCCAAGCAATCAGCCCCAGCATTTT. This sequence encodes CAWSRPSNQPQHF.